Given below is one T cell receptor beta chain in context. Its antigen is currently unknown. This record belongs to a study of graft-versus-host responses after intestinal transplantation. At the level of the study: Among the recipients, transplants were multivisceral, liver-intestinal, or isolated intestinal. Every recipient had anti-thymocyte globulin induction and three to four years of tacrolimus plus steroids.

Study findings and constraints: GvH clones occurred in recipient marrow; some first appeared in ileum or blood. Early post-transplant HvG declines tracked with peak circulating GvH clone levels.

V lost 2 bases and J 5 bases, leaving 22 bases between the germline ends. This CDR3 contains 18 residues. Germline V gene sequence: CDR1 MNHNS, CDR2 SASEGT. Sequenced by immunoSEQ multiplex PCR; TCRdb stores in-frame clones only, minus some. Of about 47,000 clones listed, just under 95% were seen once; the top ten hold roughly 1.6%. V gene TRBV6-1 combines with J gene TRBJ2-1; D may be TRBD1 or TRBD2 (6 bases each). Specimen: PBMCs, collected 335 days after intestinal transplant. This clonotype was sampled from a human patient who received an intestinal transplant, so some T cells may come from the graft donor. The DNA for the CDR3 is TGTGCCAGCAGTGAATTGGGGGGCTACTACGGGGCGGACAATGAGCAGTTCTTC. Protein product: CASSELGGYYGADNEQFF.